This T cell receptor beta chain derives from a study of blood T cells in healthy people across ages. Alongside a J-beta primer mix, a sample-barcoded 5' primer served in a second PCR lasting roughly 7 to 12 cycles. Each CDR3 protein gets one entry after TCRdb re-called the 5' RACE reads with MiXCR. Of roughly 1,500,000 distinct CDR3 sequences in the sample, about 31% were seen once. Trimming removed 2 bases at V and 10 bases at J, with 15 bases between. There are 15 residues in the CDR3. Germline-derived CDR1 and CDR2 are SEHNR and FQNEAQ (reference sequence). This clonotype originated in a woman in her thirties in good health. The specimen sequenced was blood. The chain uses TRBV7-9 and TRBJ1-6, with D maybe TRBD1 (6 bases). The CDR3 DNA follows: TGTGCCAGCAGCTTATATGTCGCAGGGACATCACCCCTCCACTTT. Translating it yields CASSLYVAGTSPLHF. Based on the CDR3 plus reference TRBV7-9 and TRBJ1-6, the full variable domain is DTGVSQNPRHKITKRGQNVTFRCDPISEHNRLYWYRQTLGQGPEFLTYFQNEAQLEKSRLLSDRFSAERPKGSFSTLEIQRTEQGDSAMYLCASSLYVAGTSPLHFGNGTRLTVT.